This T cell receptor (beta chain) comes out of a study of blood T cell repertoires in COVID-19. Study context: Samples came from the United States, Italy and Spain, spanning acute and convalescent COVID-19. T cells, B-cell-depleted T cells, or PBMCs supplied cDNA or gDNA.

The data were produced by immunoSEQ multiplex PCR, yet TCRdb's version contains in-frame clones alone and is incomplete. The sample carries some 110,000 clones, approximately 86% recorded once. CDR3 length equals 18 residues. The V gene end was trimmed by 5 bases and the J gene end by 0 bases; junction bases not matched to a gene: 10. CDR1 and CDR2 from the germline V gene are MNHEY and SMNVEV (reference sequence). This rearrangement joins TRBV27 to TRBJ1-1, with 12 bases identical to TRBD1. The sample taken for sequencing was peripheral blood. The clonotype originates from a human donor in a cohort sampled during active COVID-19. This CDR3 reads CASSPLGTGGPLNTEAFF. The CDR3 region has the DNA TGTGCCAGCAGTCCACTGGGGACAGGGGGCCCCCTGAACACTGAAGCTTTCTTT.